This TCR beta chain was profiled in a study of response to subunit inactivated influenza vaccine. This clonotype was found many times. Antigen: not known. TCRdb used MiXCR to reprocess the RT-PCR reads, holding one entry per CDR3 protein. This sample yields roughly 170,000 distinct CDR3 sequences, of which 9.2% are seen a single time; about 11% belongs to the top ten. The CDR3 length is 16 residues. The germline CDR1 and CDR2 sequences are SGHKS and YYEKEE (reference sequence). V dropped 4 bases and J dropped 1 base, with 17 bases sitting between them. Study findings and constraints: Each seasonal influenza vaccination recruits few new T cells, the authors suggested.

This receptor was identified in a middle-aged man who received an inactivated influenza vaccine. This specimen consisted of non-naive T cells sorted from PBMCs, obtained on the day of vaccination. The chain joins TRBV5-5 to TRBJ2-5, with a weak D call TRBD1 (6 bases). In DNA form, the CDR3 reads TGTGCCAGCAGCACACTACCGGACAGCTCCCAAGAGACCCAGTACTTC. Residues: CASSTLPDSSQETQYF.